This TCR beta chain was obtained from a study of cytomegalovirus exposure and HLA in healthy donors. Findings and caveats of the study: Whilst most TCR sequences proved rare, a subset of public TCRs occurred across many donors. It was in a later analysis that TCR association rates were seen to vary by HLA locus, highest for DRB1 and lowest for HLA-C.

Donors consisted of healthy bone marrow donors. Comments on this clone: Its antigen is unknown.

The PCR contained 60 Vbeta and 13 Jbeta primers. Repertoires were generated with immunoSEQ multiplex PCR, while TCRdb's copy carries only in-frame clones and drops some. The sample yields about 180,000 clones, 82% seen once. The receptor was isolated from a man aged 40-49 years in good health and CMV-seronegative. Sequencing input: PBMCs.

This CDR3 reads CASSLPSNEQFF. CDR3 in DNA: TGTGCCAGCAGCTTACCGAGCAATGAGCAGTTCTTC. This chain connects TRBV11-3 to TRBJ2-1; D is unclear. The CDR3 is 12 residues long. Trimming pared 2 bases from V and 6 bases from J, leaving 5 bases between. Germline CDR1 is SGHNT and CDR2 is YENEEA.